This T cell receptor beta chain was found in a study of PD-L1 blockade in urothelial cancer. Study context: Males with urothelial cancer arising in the bladder constituted about 85% of the roughly 30 patients. Blood yielded a median of around 140,000 T cells per sample. General study findings and limits: When pretreatment blood TCR clonality was below the median, it predicted better survival.

Per germline, CDR1 MDHEN and CDR2 SYDVKM. Trimming cost V 1 base and J 4 bases, with 10 bases left between them. The CDR3 consists of 14 residues. Produced via immunoSEQ multiplex PCR; TCRdb's table is partial and in-frame only. The sample lists tens of thousands of clones; roughly 80% were seen once. Peripheral blood mononuclear cells were collected from every patient before and during treatment, yielding between 1 and 8 samples per patient. Comments on this clone: Its antigen is not known.

Sequencing was performed on PBMCs, taken around atezolizumab (anti-PD-L1) treatment. The V call is TRBV28, the J call TRBJ1-2; no firm D call. This receptor was identified in a man in his 70s with urothelial cancer. The CDR3 DNA reads as TGTGCCAGCAGTTTATTCGGGATCGCCTATGGCTACACCTTC. Its protein product is CASSLFGIAYGYTF.